A single sample is the source of the 22 T cell receptor beta chains below, sequenced in a study of blood T cell repertoires in COVID-19. The method was immunoSEQ multiplex PCR; TCRdb's version includes in-frame clones alone and lacks a portion of them. This sample yields about 140,000 clones, of which about 90% are seen a single time; 1.5% belongs to the top ten. Sequences were obtained from peripheral blood. Receptors originate from an older woman with acute or convalescent COVID-19.

CDR3 sequence reads: CASSTQGAGGYTF. CDR3 nucleotide sequence: TGTGCCAGTAGTACACAGGGGGCGGGCGGCTACACCTTC. The chain employs TRBV19 and TRBJ1-2; 9 bases are a match to TRBD1. CDR3 length: 13 amino acids. Germline lookup yields CDR1 LNHDA and CDR2 SQIVND (reference sequence). Trimming cost V 4 bases and J 8 bases; bases outside gene matches: 5.

The chain recombines TRBV27 with TRBJ2-2, with 9 positions matching TRBD1. This CDR3 spans 16 amino acids. V was pared by 4 bases and J by 4 bases, with 7 bases of the junction left unmatched. In germline, CDR1 is MNHEY, CDR2 SMNVEV (reference sequence). CDR3 residues: CASSSTTGGFTGELFF. The CDR3 nucleotides read TGTGCCAGCAGTTCCACGACAGGGGGTTTCACCGGGGAGCTGTTTTTT.

The J gene is TRBJ2-1, the V gene TRBV6-2 or TRBV6-3, with D possibly matching TRBD1 (5 bases). Germline CDR1 is MNHEY and CDR2 is SVGEGT. The CDR3 extends over 14 amino acids. Trimming shortened V by 4 bases and J by 5 bases, and 12 bases separated the two germline ends. The CDR3 nucleotides read TGTGCCAGCAGTTTTAGATCAGGGAACAATGAGCAGTTCTTC. As protein: CASSFRSGNNEQFF.

The chain uses TRBV7-2 and TRBJ2-3; D might be TRBD2 (5 bases). Trimming stripped 2 bases from V and 4 bases from J, with 13 bases between. Germline V lookup: CDR1 SGHTA, CDR2 FQGNSA. The CDR3 runs 15 residues. CDR3 nucleotides: TGTGCCAGCAGCTTACGCACACTAGGGCCAGATACGCAGTATTTT. This codes for CASSLRTLGPDTQYF. Drawing the rest from reference TRBV7-2 and TRBJ2-3, the complete variable domain is GAGVSQSPSNKVTEKGKDVELRCDPISGHTALYWYRQSLGQGLEFLIYFQGNSAPDKSGLPSDRFSAERTGGSVSTLTIQRTQQEDSAVYLCASSLRTLGPDTQYFGPGTRLTVL.

CDR3 amino acids: CASSEVSGYTF. The CDR3, as DNA: TGTGCCAGCAGTGAAGTCTCTGGCTACACCTTC. The rearrangement uses TRBV6-1 and TRBJ1-2, with D unresolved. Germline V gene data show CDR1 as MNHNS and CDR2 as SASEGT. The ends were cut back, 1 base at V and 7 bases at J, with 4 bases in the middle. This CDR3 spans 11 amino acids.

The rearrangement joins TRBV28 to TRBJ2-3, with D perhaps matching TRBD2 (7 bases). Trimming removed 3 bases at V and 3 bases at J, with 16 bases between. This CDR3 comprises 16 residues. From germline, CDR1 is MDHEN and CDR2 SYDVKM. The CDR3, as DNA: TGTGCCAGCAGTTTCGGGGGGACATCCCCGACAGATACGCAGTATTTT. It specifies CASSFGGTSPTDTQYF.

This clone was counted between two and nine times. The gene calls are TRBV10-3 and TRBJ1-2, with 12 bases fitting TRBD1. CDR1 is ENHRY and CDR2 is SYGVKD in the germline V gene. After removal of 0 bases from V and 6 bases from J, the junction contained 17 bases not matched to a gene. This CDR3 contains 20 residues. The CDR3 protein is CAISESVLGQGARGLNGYTF. As DNA, the CDR3 is TGTGCCATCAGTGAGTCGGTCTTGGGACAGGGGGCGCGAGGTCTAAATGGCTACACCTTC.

The rearrangement joins TRBV5-1 to TRBJ2-1, with TRBD1 matching 7 bases. Germline V gene lookup returns CDR1 SGHRS and CDR2 YFSETQ. The V gene end was trimmed by 4 bases and the J gene end by 8 bases; junction bases not matched to a gene: 9. CDR3 length: 14 amino acids. As DNA, the CDR3 is TGCGCCAGCAGCCAGACAGGGCTCGGAGATGAGCAGTTCTTC. It specifies CASSQTGLGDEQFF.

This chain joins TRBV5-1 and TRBJ2-3, with TRBD2 identical over 8 bases. Germline V gene lookup returns CDR1 SGHRS and CDR2 YFSETQ. Trimming removed 4 bases from V and 1 base from J; junction bases left unmatched: 5. The CDR3 has 15 amino acids. The DNA for the CDR3 is TGCGCCAGCAGCCTGAGCGGGGGCCGCACAGATACGCAGTATTTT. This codes for CASSLSGGRTDTQYF.

This clone showed up just a few times. The chain uses TRBV19 and TRBJ1-5; 8 bases align to TRBD1. The CDR3 runs to 19 residues. CDR1 and CDR2 from the germline V gene are LNHDA and SQIVND (reference sequence). V shed 1 base and J 2 bases; nucleotides not matched to a gene: 13. Here the CDR3 DNA reads TGTGCCAGTAGTATAGTCAGACAGGGGACTATTTTTGGCAATCAGCCCCAGCATTTT. Translation gives CASSIVRQGTIFGNQPQHF.

This chain connects TRBV28 to TRBJ2-7; possible D gene TRBD2, 5 bases. V was shortened by 5 bases and J by 2 bases, with 10 bases between the two germline ends. The CDR3 has 13 residues. Germline assignment: CDR1 MDHEN and CDR2 SYDVKM. The CDR3 nucleotides are TGTGCCAGCAGTGAGGGTTTCGCCTACGAGCAGTACTTC. Its translation is CASSEGFAYEQYF.

This chain uses TRBV7-2 with TRBJ2-7; TRBD2 matches at 12 bases. Germline trimming cut 1 base from V and 3 bases from J; bases unmatched to any gene: 7. Per the germline V gene, CDR1 is SGHTA and CDR2 is FQGNSA. The CDR3 runs 17 residues. CDR3 in amino acids: CASSLGASGGAGYEQYF. The CDR3 DNA is TGTGCCAGCAGCTTAGGGGCTAGCGGGGGGGCAGGCTACGAGCAGTACTTC.

The rearrangement links TRBV7-2 to TRBJ1-4, with D possibly matching TRBD1 (6 bases). Trimming stripped 0 bases from V and 0 bases from J, with 20 bases between. The germline gives CDR1 SGHTA, CDR2 FQGNSA. The length of the CDR3 is 20 residues. CDR3 in amino acids: CASSLALRQESRATNEKLFF. The CDR3, as DNA: TGTGCCAGCAGCTTAGCCTTACGACAGGAATCAAGAGCAACTAATGAAAAACTGTTTTTT. Based on the CDR3 plus reference TRBV7-2 and TRBJ1-4, the full variable domain is GAGVSQSPSNKVTEKGKDVELRCDPISGHTALYWYRQSLGQGLEFLIYFQGNSAPDKSGLPSDRFSAERTGGSVSTLTIQRTQQEDSAVYLCASSLALRQESRATNEKLFFGSGTQLSVL.

V is TRBV6-2 or TRBV6-3 and J is TRBJ2-1, with TRBD2 as a possible D gene (6 bases). The germline CDR1 and CDR2 sequences are MNHEY and SVGEGT. V lost 5 bases to trimming and J lost 3 bases, with 11 bases between them. CDR3 length: 14 amino acids. The DNA for the CDR3 is TGTGCCAGCAGTCCCGGGACTTTCTACAATGAGCAGTTCTTC. It translates to CASSPGTFYNEQFF.

The genes are TRBV24-1 and TRBJ2-1; 11 bases are shared with TRBD2. Per germline, CDR1 KGHDR and CDR2 SFDVKD. CDR3 size: 17 residues. Losses at the gene ends were 5 bases for V and 3 bases for J; bases not matched to a gene: 8. CDR3 DNA sequence: TGTGCCACCAGTGCCCCTCTGACTAGCGGGGTCTACAATGAGCAGTTCTTC. Translation gives CATSAPLTSGVYNEQFF.

The chain recombines TRBV15 with TRBJ1-1; 7 nucleotides match TRBD1. CDR1 LNHNV and CDR2 YYDKDF come from the germline V gene (reference sequence). The V gene end was trimmed by 4 bases and the J gene end by 5 bases; junction bases not matched to a gene: 1. The CDR3 covers 12 residues. CDR3 coding DNA: TGTGCCACCAGCAAGACAGGGACTGAAGCTTTCTTT. Protein: CATSKTGTEAFF.

This rearrangement joins TRBV6-5 to TRBJ1-2; 10 bases match TRBD1. After removal of 2 bases from V and 3 bases from J, the junction contained 3 bases not matched to a gene. The CDR3 loop spans 15 amino acids. Germline values: CDR1 MNHEY, CDR2 SVGAGI. CDR3 bases: TGTGCCAGCAGTTACGCGGGACAGGGGTACTATGGCTACACCTTC. As protein: CASSYAGQGYYGYTF.

Comment on this clone: The junction differs from germline at one of its ends, possibly a read error. The chain joins TRBV7-7 to TRBJ2-3; 9 nucleotides align to TRBD1. The CDR3 totals 15 residues. Germline loops: CDR1 SSHAT, CDR2 FNYEAQ (reference sequence). As DNA, the CDR3 is TGTGCTAGCAGCTCAGGACAGGGGAGAGGGGATACGCAGTATTTT. This encodes CASSSGQGRGDTQYF.

The chain joins TRBV5-4 to TRBJ1-1; D is unclear. The CDR3 consists of 14 residues. The germline gives CDR1 SGHNT, CDR2 YYREEE (reference sequence). Trimming pared 3 bases from V and 3 bases from J, leaving 12 bases between. The CDR3 DNA sequence: TGTGCCAGCAGCTCTTTCGAGAGGGACACTGAAGCTTTCTTT. This sequence encodes CASSSFERDTEAFF.

The rearrangement uses TRBV6-5 and TRBJ1-2; 8 bases align to TRBD1. J was trimmed by 0 bases and V by 6 bases; bases with no gene match: 6. Looked up from germline, CDR1 is MNHEY and CDR2 is SVGAGI. The CDR3 loop spans 15 amino acids. The CDR3 DNA is TGTGCCAGCAGCCCACAGGGGGTTGCTAACTATGGCTACACCTTC. Translated, it gives CASSPQGVANYGYTF.

V and J are TRBV12-5 and TRBJ1-5; tentatively, D is TRBD1 (6 bases). Per germline, CDR1 LGHNT and CDR2 FRNRAP. The CDR3 extends over 14 amino acids. Trimming cost V 7 bases and J 3 bases, with 13 bases left between them. The CDR3 nucleotides are TGTGCTAGTGTATCAGGGGTTGACAATCAGCCCCAGCATTTT. Amino acids: CASVSGVDNQPQHF.

This chain connects TRBV2 to TRBJ2-6; D perhaps matches TRBD1 (6 bases). Per the germline V gene, CDR1 is SNHLY and CDR2 is FYNNEI. CDR3 length: 15 residues. Trimming removed 9 bases from V and 0 bases from J, with 12 bases in between. CDR3 DNA sequence: TGTGCCAGGGGACACTCCGGCTCTGGGGCCAACGTCCTGACTTTC. It yields the protein CARGHSGSGANVLTF. The full variable domain, completed using reference TRBV2 and TRBJ2-6, is EPEVTQTPSHQVTQMGQEVILRCVPISNHLYFYWYRQILGQKVEFLVSFYNNEISEKSEIFDDQFSVERPDGSNFTLKIRSTKLEDSAMYFCARGHSGSGANVLTFGAGSRLTVL.